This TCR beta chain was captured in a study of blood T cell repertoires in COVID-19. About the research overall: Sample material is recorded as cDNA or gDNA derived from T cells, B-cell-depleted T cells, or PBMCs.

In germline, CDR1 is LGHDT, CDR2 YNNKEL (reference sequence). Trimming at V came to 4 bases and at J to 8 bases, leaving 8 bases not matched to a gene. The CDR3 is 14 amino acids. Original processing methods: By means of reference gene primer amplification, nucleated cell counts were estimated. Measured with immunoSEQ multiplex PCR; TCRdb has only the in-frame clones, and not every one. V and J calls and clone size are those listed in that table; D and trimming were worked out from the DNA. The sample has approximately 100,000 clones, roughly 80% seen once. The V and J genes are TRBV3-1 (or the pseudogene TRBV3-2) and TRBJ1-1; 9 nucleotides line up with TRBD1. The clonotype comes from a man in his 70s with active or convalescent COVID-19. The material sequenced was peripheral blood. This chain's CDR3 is CASSPKFGTGEAFF. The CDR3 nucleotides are TGTGCCAGCAGCCCAAAATTCGGGACAGGGGAAGCTTTCTTT.